The 10 T cell receptor beta chains below all came from one sample that was sequenced in a study of T cell clonality in common variable immunodeficiency. Sequencing used immunoSEQ multiplex PCR; TCRdb keeps in-frame clones, though not all of them. The sample shows approximately 60,000 clones, none of them appearing just once. Sample: peripheral blood mononuclear cells. Source of these receptors: a person aged 18 to 75 in good health.

This clone was detected many times. The sequenced fragment ends 3 residues before the CDR3 boundary, so the rest is inferred from the germline J gene. The V gene is TRBV19, the J gene TRBJ2-2, with TRBD2 matching 11 bases. The germline CDR1 and CDR2 sequences are LNHDA and SQIVND (reference sequence). This CDR3 region has 17 residues. The J segment lost 4 bases and the V segment lost 7 bases, leaving 11 bases of the junction unmatched. The sequenced CDR3 bases are TGTGCCAGTAAGGGATTTATAGCGGGAGGGCTCACCGGGGAG. Protein product: CASKGFIAGGLTGE. The CDR3 in its entirety is CASKGFIAGGLTGELFF.

As for this clone: The read is 3 residues too short to cover the CDR3 end, so that end is filled in from the germline J gene. The chain has TRBV20-1 and TRBJ2-3; 11 bases are shared with TRBD2. The CDR3 extends over 15 amino acids. The germline V gene encodes CDR1 DFQATT and CDR2 SNEGSKA (reference sequence). V gave up 3 bases and J gave up 4 bases; unmatched junction bases: 6. The CDR3 bases that were read are TGCAGTGCTAGGGATAGCGGGGGGGCCTCAGATACG. Protein sequence: CSARDSGGASDT. Given in full, the CDR3 is CSARDSGGASDTQYF.

This clone occurred many times. The sequence runs out 3 residues before the end of the CDR3; the remainder is reconstructed from the germline J gene. The V gene is TRBV20-1, the J gene TRBJ1-2; 9 bases align to TRBD1. Unmatched junction bases numbered 9, after V lost 6 bases and J lost 7 bases. This CDR3 is 13 amino acids long. Germline assignment: CDR1 DFQATT and CDR2 SNEGSKA (reference sequence). CDR3 amino acids: CSAAGTGPGGYTF. The DNA read from the CDR3 is TGCAGTGCAGCCGGGACAGGGCCGGGTGGC.

This clone has a count of ten or more. The CDR3 end lies 3 residues beyond the end of the read and is filled in from the germline J gene. The J gene is TRBJ1-2, the V gene TRBV19; D gene unclear. Looked up from germline, CDR1 is LNHDA and CDR2 is SQIVND (reference sequence). V dropped 5 bases and J dropped 7 bases, with 20 bases sitting between them. The CDR3 loop spans 15 amino acids. Incomplete CDR3 DNA: TGTGCCAGTAGTGCGACTCGGCTGATCCGCGGTGGC. Translating gives CASSATRLIRGG. The entire CDR3 sequence reads CASSATRLIRGGYTF.

This clone was found many times. The CDR3 extends 3 residues past the end of the read, so its final part is completed from the germline J gene. V and J are TRBV5-1 and TRBJ2-5; 7 nucleotides align to TRBD2. The CDR3 totals 14 residues. Germline V gene data show CDR1 as SGHRS and CDR2 as YFSETQ. The V and J ends lost 2 bases and 5 bases, in that order; junction bases with no gene match: 6. CDR3 loop: CASSFGGGMETQYF. Incomplete CDR3 DNA: TGCGCCAGCAGCTTTGGGGGGGGGATGGAGACC.

This clone was seen ten or more times. The read terminates 3 residues ahead of where the CDR3 ends, so the germline J gene completes it. The chain combines TRBV20-1 with TRBJ1-2; 10 bases align to TRBD1. Germline V gene data show CDR1 as DFQATT and CDR2 as SNEGSKA (reference sequence). The CDR3 contains 15 residues. The V segment lost 0 bases and the J segment 6 bases; nucleotides outside the gene matches: 7. CDR3 DNA (partial): TGCAGTGCTAGAGATGGGACAGGGGTTCCAAATGGC. Translating it yields CSARDGTGVPNG. The CDR3 reads in full as CSARDGTGVPNGYTF.

In this sample, this clone turned up a few times. CDR3: CASSPTGKNGQYF. The DNA read from the CDR3 is TGTGCCAGCAGCCCGACAGGGAAGAATGGT. The V and J genes are TRBV7-9 and TRBJ2-4; TRBD1 matches at 7 bases. The read ends 3 residues early relative to the CDR3; the germline J gene fills the gap. Germline-derived CDR1 and CDR2 are SEHNR and FQNEAQ (reference sequence). The CDR3 sequence is 13 residues long.

This clone was seen at least ten times. The read stops 3 residues short of the end of the CDR3; the missing end is completed from the germline J gene. The chain links TRBV2 to TRBJ2-2; 7 bases fit TRBD1. Germline V lookup: CDR1 SNHLY, CDR2 FYNNEI. CDR3 size: 15 residues. V lost 4 bases, J lost 4 bases, and 6 bases stayed unmatched. The sequenced CDR3 bases are TGTGCCAGCAGTGCCTTCGGGACAGCCACCGGGGAG. This codes for CASSAFGTATGE. The CDR3 in full is CASSAFGTATGELFF.

This clone was seen many times. Coverage ceases 3 residues before the CDR3 finishes, and the germline J gene fills in the end. The genes are TRBV7-2 and TRBJ1-2; maybe TRBD1 (6 bases). Trimming pared 2 bases from V and 4 bases from J, leaving 8 bases between. The CDR3 covers 13 residues. CDR1 SGHTA and CDR2 FQGNSA come from the germline V gene. The part of the CDR3 DNA that was read is TGTGCCAGCAGCTTACAGGGGCCCTATGGC. Encoded protein: CASSLQGPYG. The full-length CDR3 reads as CASSLQGPYGYTF.

There are many counts of this clone. The read stops 3 residues short of the end of the CDR3; the missing end is completed from the germline J gene. The rearrangement uses TRBV29-1 and TRBJ2-3, with 9 bases aligning to TRBD2. V dropped 6 bases and J dropped 5; count of bases not matched to a gene: 6. The CDR3 runs 13 residues. CDR1 and CDR2 from the germline V gene are SQVTM and ANQGSEA. CDR3 amino acids: CSVRGGRVDTQYF. The part of the CDR3 DNA that was read is TGCAGCGTCCGTGGCGGGAGGGTAGATACG.